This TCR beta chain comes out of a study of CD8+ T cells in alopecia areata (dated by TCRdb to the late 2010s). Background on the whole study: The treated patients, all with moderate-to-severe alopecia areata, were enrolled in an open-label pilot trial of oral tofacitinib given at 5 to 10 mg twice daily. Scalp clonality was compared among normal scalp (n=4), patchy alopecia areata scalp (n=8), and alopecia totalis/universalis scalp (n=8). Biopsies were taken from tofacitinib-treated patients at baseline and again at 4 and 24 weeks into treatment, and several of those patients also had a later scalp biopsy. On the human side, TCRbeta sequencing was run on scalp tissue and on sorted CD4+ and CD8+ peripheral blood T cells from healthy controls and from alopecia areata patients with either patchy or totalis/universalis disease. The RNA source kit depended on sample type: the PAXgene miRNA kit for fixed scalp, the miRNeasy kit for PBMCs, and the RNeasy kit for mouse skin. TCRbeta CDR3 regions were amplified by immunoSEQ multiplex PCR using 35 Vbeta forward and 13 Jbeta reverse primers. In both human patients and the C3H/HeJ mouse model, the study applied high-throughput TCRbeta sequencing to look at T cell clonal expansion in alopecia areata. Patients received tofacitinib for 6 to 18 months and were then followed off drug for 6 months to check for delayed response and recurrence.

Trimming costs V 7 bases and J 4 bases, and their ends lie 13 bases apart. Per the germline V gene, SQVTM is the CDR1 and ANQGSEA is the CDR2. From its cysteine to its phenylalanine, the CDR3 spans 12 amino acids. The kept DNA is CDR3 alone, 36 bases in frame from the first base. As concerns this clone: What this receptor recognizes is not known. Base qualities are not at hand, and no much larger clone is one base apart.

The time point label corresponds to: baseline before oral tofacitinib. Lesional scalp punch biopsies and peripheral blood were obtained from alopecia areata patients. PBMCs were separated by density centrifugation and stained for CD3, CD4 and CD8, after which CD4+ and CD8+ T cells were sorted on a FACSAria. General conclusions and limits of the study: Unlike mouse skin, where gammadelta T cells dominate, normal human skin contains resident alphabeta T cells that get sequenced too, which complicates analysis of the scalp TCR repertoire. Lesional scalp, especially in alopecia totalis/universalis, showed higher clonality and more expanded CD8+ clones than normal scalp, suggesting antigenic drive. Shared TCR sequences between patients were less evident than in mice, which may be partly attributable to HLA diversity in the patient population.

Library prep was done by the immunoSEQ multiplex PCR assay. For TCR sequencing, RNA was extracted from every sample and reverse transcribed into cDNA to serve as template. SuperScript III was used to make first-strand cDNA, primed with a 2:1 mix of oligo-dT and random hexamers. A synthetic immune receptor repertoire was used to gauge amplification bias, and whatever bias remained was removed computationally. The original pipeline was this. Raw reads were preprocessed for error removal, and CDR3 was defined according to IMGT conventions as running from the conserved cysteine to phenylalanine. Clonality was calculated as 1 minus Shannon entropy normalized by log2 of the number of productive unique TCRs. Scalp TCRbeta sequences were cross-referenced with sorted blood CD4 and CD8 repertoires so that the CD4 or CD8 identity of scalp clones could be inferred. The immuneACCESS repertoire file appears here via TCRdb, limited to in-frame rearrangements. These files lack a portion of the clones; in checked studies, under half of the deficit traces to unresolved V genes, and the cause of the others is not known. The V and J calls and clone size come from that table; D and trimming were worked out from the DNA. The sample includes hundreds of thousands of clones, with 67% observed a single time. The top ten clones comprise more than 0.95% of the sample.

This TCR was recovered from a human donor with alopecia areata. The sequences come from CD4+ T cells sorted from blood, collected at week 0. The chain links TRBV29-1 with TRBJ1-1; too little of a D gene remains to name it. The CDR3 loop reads CSAAWVSTEAFF. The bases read TGCAGCGCCGCCTGGGTTAGCACTGAAGCTTTCTTT.